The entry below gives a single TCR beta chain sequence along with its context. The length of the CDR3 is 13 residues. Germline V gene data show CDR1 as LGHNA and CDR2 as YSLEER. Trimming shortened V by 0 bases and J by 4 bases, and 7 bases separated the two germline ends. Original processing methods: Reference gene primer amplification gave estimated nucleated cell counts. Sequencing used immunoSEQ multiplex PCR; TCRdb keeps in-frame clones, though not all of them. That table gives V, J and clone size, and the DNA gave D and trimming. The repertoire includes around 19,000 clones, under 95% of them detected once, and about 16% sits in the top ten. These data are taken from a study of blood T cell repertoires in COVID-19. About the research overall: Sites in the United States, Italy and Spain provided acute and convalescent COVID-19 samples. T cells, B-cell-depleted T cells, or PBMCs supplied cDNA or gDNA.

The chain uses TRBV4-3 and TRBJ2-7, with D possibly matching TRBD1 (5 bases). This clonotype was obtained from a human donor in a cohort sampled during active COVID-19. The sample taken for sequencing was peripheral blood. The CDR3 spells CASSQETEYEQYF. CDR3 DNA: TGCGCCAGCAGCCAAGAGACAGAATACGAGCAGTACTTC.